Below, 11 T cell receptor beta chains from the same sample are listed, as sequenced in a study of T cell responses to AZD1222 COVID-19 vaccine. The repertoire was sequenced with immunoSEQ multiplex PCR; TCRdb's copy has only in-frame clones and lacks some. The sample includes 130,000 to 150,000 clones, about 90% seen only once; the top ten take 5.2%. The material sequenced was peripheral blood, taken on day 0 of AZD1222 vaccination. All receptors derive from an adult in good health.

This chain connects TRBV4-3 to TRBJ1-1; D not resolved. Germline V CDR1 and CDR2: LGHNA, YSLEER. V lost 0 bases to trimming and J lost 12 bases, with 14 bases between them. The CDR3 sequence is 13 residues long. The CDR3 DNA follows: TGCGCCAGCAGCCAAGAGGGTTTATTGGTAACTTTCTTT. Translated, it gives CASSQEGLLVTFF.

In its sample, this clone was seen a few times. The V call is TRBV3-1 (or the pseudogene TRBV3-2), the J call TRBJ1-5; 9 bases fit TRBD1. The CDR3 sequence is 14 residues long. CDR1 LGHDT and CDR2 YNNKEL come from the germline V gene (reference sequence). J lost 7 bases, V lost 10 bases, and 11 bases had no gene match. CDR3 loop: CATGQGQGGQPQHF. In DNA form, the CDR3 reads TGTGCCACCGGTCAGGGACAGGGAGGACAGCCCCAGCATTTT.

V and J are TRBV2 and TRBJ1-3; D call uncertain. The CDR3 is 15 amino acids. Looked up from germline, CDR1 is SNHLY and CDR2 is FYNNEI. Trimming left V 4 bases short and J 2 bases short, with 12 bases between. In DNA, the CDR3 is TGTGCCAGCAGTGGCCACGGGTCCGCTGGAAACACCATATATTTT. Amino acid sequence: CASSGHGSAGNTIYF.

The rearrangement links TRBV7-3 to TRBJ2-2; 14 nucleotides agree with TRBD2. The V segment lost 3 bases and the J segment 7 bases; nucleotides outside the gene matches: 1. The V gene's germline CDR1 is SGHTA and CDR2 FQGTGA. This CDR3 is built from 15 residues. CDR3 sequence reads: CASSLGLAGVGELFF. CDR3 bases: TGTGCCAGCAGCTTGGGACTAGCGGGAGTCGGGGAGCTGTTTTTT.

The gene calls are TRBV6-2 or TRBV6-3 and TRBJ2-1; 7 bases map to TRBD2. V gave up 5 bases and J gave up 0 bases; unmatched junction bases: 4. Germline V lookup: CDR1 MNHEY, CDR2 SVGEGT. The length of the CDR3 is 15 residues. CDR3 residues: CASSMGGSSYNEQFF. CDR3 nucleotides: TGTGCCAGCAGTATGGGCGGGAGCTCCTACAATGAGCAGTTCTTC.

A single count supports this clone. The V gene is TRBV9, the J gene TRBJ1-1; D is uncertain. CDR1 and CDR2 from the germline V gene are SGDLS and YYNGEE. V lost 4 bases and J lost 1, with 8 bases in between. This CDR3 region has 13 residues. The CDR3, as DNA: TGTGCCAGCAGCCCCTACAAGAACACTGAAGCTTTCTTT. This codes for CASSPYKNTEAFF.

The J gene is TRBJ1-5, the V gene TRBV27; D is ambiguous. The V end was cut by 3 bases, the J end by 3 bases, with 15 bases between. Germline assignment: CDR1 MNHEY and CDR2 SMNVEV (reference sequence). This CDR3 spans 16 amino acids. The CDR3 DNA sequence: TGTGCCAGCAGTTTTTACAGAGAGGGTCCCAATCAGCCCCAGCATTTT. It codes for CASSFYREGPNQPQHF.

The J gene is TRBJ2-2, the V gene TRBV12-3 or TRBV12-4; no definite D call. Trimming left V 6 bases short and J 3 bases short, with 2 bases between. CDR3 size: 11 residues. This CDR3 reads CASRYTGELFF. As DNA, the CDR3 is TGTGCCAGCAGGTACACCGGGGAGCTGTTTTTT.

The rearrangement links TRBV7-2 to TRBJ2-2, with 10 bases that match TRBD1. With V trimmed by 5 bases and J by 5 bases, 5 bases remained unmatched. Germline lookup yields CDR1 SGHTA and CDR2 FQGNSA. This CDR3 is built from 15 residues. The CDR3 sequence is CASSVRQGATGELFF. DNA of the CDR3: TGTGCCAGCAGCGTACGACAGGGGGCAACCGGGGAGCTGTTTTTT.

In nucleotides, the CDR3 is TGTGCCAGCAGACGGACAGGGGGTGAGACCCAGTACTTC. It encodes CASRRTGGETQYF. The rearrangement links TRBV28 to TRBJ2-5; 10 nucleotides agree with TRBD1. The CDR3 consists of 13 residues. V shed 6 bases, J shed 5 bases, and the junction held 3 bases outside the gene matches. Germline V gene lookup returns CDR1 MDHEN and CDR2 SYDVKM.

CDR3 sequence: CASSQRTGGDEQYF. The DNA of the CDR3 is TGTGCCAGCAGCCAAAGGACAGGGGGCGACGAGCAGTACTTC. This chain joins TRBV16 and TRBJ2-7; TRBD1 aligns across 11 bases. V was clipped by 2 bases and J by 5 bases; unmatched bases: 2. CDR3 length: 14 residues. Germline V gene sequence: CDR1 KGHSY, CDR2 FQNENV.